This entry lists 25 T cell receptor beta chains sequenced from one sample in a study of CD8 T cells in ankylosing spondylitis. The study, taken as a whole, reports: A TCR beta motif made of several highly homologous variants seemed typical of ankylosing spondylitis blood.

One entry per CDR3 protein results from TCRdb running MiXCR on the 5' RACE reads. The sample consists of 750,000 to 850,000 distinct CDR3 sequences, around 11% of them appearing once. Their antigens are not known. The sample was blood, either unsorted or a sorted T cell fraction (not recorded which). These receptors were collected from a male donor with ankylosing spondylitis.

This clonotype was recorded many times. This rearrangement joins TRBV5-1 to TRBJ2-7; D might be TRBD1 (6 bases). Germline V lookup: CDR1 SGHRS, CDR2 YFSETQ. The V end was cut by 4 bases, the J end by 1 base, with 12 bases between. This CDR3 region has 14 residues. The CDR3 nucleotides read TGCGCCAGCAGCGGGGACACCTTATCCTACGAGCAGTACTTC. It codes for CASSGDTLSYEQYF.

In this sample, this clonotype turned up a few times. The chain has TRBV20-1 and TRBJ2-7; 7 bases line up with TRBD2. The germline V gene has CDR1 DFQATT and CDR2 SNEGSKA (reference sequence). CDR3 length: 15 residues. Trimming removed 0 bases from V and 0 bases from J; junction bases left unmatched: 5. CDR3 amino acids: CSARDVGGTSYEQYF. The CDR3 DNA is TGCAGTGCTAGAGATGTCGGGGGGACCTCCTACGAGCAGTACTTC.

This sequence joins TRBV20-1 and TRBJ2-1; 7 nucleotides agree with TRBD2. The length of the CDR3 is 15 residues. V shed 3 bases, J shed 7 bases, and the junction held 12 bases outside the gene matches. The germline gives CDR1 DFQATT, CDR2 SNEGSKA (reference sequence). DNA for the CDR3: TGCAGTGCTAGCGCGGCGGGAGACTCGGGAAATGAGCAGTTCTTC. This codes for CSASAAGDSGNEQFF.

The chain employs TRBV12-3 or TRBV12-4 and TRBJ2-5; TRBD1 matches at 11 bases. J was trimmed by 5 bases and V by 8 bases; bases with no gene match: 1. The CDR3 runs to 12 residues. The CDR3 sequence is CASGQGAETQYF. DNA for the CDR3: TGTGCCAGCGGACAGGGGGCGGAGACCCAGTACTTC.

V is TRBV5-5 and J is TRBJ2-3; D may be TRBD1 (6 bases). CDR3 length: 14 amino acids. V lost 5 bases, J lost 3 bases, and 13 bases lay in between. Germline V gives CDR1 SGHKS, CDR2 YYEKEE (reference sequence). The CDR3 nucleotides read TGTGCCAGCAGTTATAGTACAGGGACAGATACGCAGTATTTT. Protein: CASSYSTGTDTQYF.

This clonotype was seen a handful of times. The rearrangement uses TRBV5-1 and TRBJ2-6; D gene unclear. This CDR3 is 15 amino acids long. The ends were cut back, 0 bases at V and 2 bases at J, with 6 bases in the middle. Germline V gives CDR1 SGHRS, CDR2 YFSETQ. CDR3 bases: TGCGCCAGCAGCTTGGCTCTGCCTGGGGCCAACGTCCTGACTTTC. It codes for CASSLALPGANVLTF. Supplemented by reference TRBV5-1 and TRBJ2-6, the full variable domain reads KAGVTQTPRYLIKTRGQQVTLSCSPISGHRSVSWYQQTPGQGLQFLFEYFSETQRNKGNFPGRFSGRQFSNSRSEMNVSTLELGDSALYLCASSLALPGANVLTFGAGSRLTVL.

V and J are TRBV5-6 and TRBJ2-3, with D possibly called TRBD1 or TRBD2 (5 bases each). The CDR3 sequence is 17 residues long. V was clipped by 4 bases and J by 0 bases, with 18 bases between them. Germline V gene lookup returns CDR1 SGHDT and CDR2 YYEEEE. The CDR3 sequence is CASSPFGTSLSTDTQYF. The CDR3 DNA is TGTGCCAGCAGCCCCTTCGGGACCAGTTTGAGCACAGATACGCAGTATTTT.

The rearrangement links TRBV12-3 or TRBV12-4 to TRBJ1-5; D remains ambiguous. This CDR3 comprises 15 residues. Trimming took 6 bases from V and 5 from J, leaving 17 bases between them. In DNA form, the CDR3 reads TGTGCCAGCAGCGACTATGGATTTTCCTATCAGCCCCAGCATTTT. Its protein is CASSDYGFSYQPQHF.

This clonotype occurred many times. The rearrangement joins TRBV20-1 to TRBJ2-7, with 15 bases fitting TRBD2. The germline gives CDR1 DFQATT, CDR2 SNEGSKA (reference sequence). Unmatched junction bases numbered 4, after V lost 3 bases and J lost 4 bases. CDR3 size: 15 residues. The CDR3 DNA follows: TGCAGTGCTAGCGGACTAGCGGGAGGGCCTTACGAGCAGTACTTC. Amino acid sequence: CSASGLAGGPYEQYF.

This chain connects TRBV20-1 to TRBJ1-6; the D is unclear. The CDR3 loop spans 13 amino acids. Trimming took off 6 bases at V and 0 bases at J, with 6 bases between the two ends. The germline CDR1 and CDR2 sequences are DFQATT and SNEGSKA (reference sequence). CDR3 region: CSAGDSYNSPLHF. The CDR3 coding sequence is TGCAGTGCCGGGGACTCCTATAATTCACCCCTCCACTTT.

At least ten counts were recorded for this clonotype. This chain connects TRBV6-1 to TRBJ1-2; D call uncertain. The V gene's germline CDR1 is MNHNS and CDR2 SASEGT. With 6 bases removed from V and 1 base from J, the gap between germline ends came to 9 bases. CDR3 length equals 13 residues. This chain's CDR3 is CASSARLNYGYTF. The CDR3 bases are TGTGCCAGCAGCGCCAGACTTAACTATGGCTACACCTTC.

This clonotype appeared many times. The chain carries TRBV29-1 and TRBJ1-2; 7 positions agree with TRBD1. Germline CDR1 and CDR2: SQVTM and ANQGSEA. V was pared by 7 bases and J by 4 bases, with 15 bases of the junction left unmatched. CDR3 size: 15 residues. CDR3 DNA: TGCAGCGCCTCACAAAGTACAGGGGTGGCCTATGGCTACACCTTC. It codes for CSASQSTGVAYGYTF.

This clonotype was counted many times. V gene TRBV20-1 combines with J gene TRBJ1-1; D unclear. The CDR3 runs 13 residues. CDR1 and CDR2 from the germline V gene are DFQATT and SNEGSKA (reference sequence). Trimming removed 6 bases from V and 5 bases from J, with 16 bases in between. CDR3 amino acids: CSAMDVLGTEAFF. DNA of the CDR3: TGCAGTGCAATGGACGTACTGGGGACTGAAGCTTTCTTT.

At least ten counts were recorded for this clonotype. The gene calls are TRBV20-1 and TRBJ1-5, with a weak D call TRBD1 (5 bases). Germline V gene lookup returns CDR1 DFQATT and CDR2 SNEGSKA (reference sequence). Trimming pared 5 bases from V and 1 base from J, leaving 12 bases between. The CDR3 extends over 14 amino acids. CDR3 protein: CSAGTLRSNQPQHF. CDR3 coding DNA: TGCAGTGCTGGGACGCTTAGGAGCAATCAGCCCCAGCATTTT.

This clonotype has only a few counts. This chain links TRBV20-1 with TRBJ2-2; D possibly corresponds to TRBD1 (6 bases). The CDR3 is 13 residues long. CDR1 and CDR2 from the germline V gene are DFQATT and SNEGSKA (reference sequence). V was shortened by 7 bases and J by 1 base, with 10 bases between the two germline ends. As DNA, the CDR3 is TGCAGTGTAAACAGGGAGAACACCGGGGAGCTGTTTTTT. This encodes CSVNRENTGELFF.

This clonotype was seen at least ten times. The rearrangement links TRBV5-1 to TRBJ2-2, with D possibly being TRBD1 (5 bases). V lost 0 bases, J lost 2 bases, and 8 bases lay in between. This CDR3 is 15 amino acids long. Germline CDR1 SGHRS, CDR2 YFSETQ. DNA for the CDR3: TGCGCCAGCAGCTTGGTAGGGGCCAACACCGGGGAGCTGTTTTTT. The encoded protein is CASSLVGANTGELFF.

This clonotype has only a few counts. The chain recombines TRBV7-9 with TRBJ1-6; 7 nucleotides align to TRBD1. V lost 5 bases, J lost 7 bases, and 5 bases stayed unmatched. Germline lookup yields CDR1 SEHNR and CDR2 FQNEAQ (reference sequence). The CDR3 consists of 14 residues. CDR3 in amino acids: CASSGTGVNSPLHF. CDR3 nucleotide sequence: TGTGCCAGCAGCGGTACAGGGGTAAATTCACCCCTCCACTTT.

This chain links TRBV6-5 with TRBJ2-3, with TRBD1 matching over 7 bases. The CDR3 totals 12 residues. Germline V gene sequence: CDR1 MNHEY, CDR2 SVGAGI. The V gene end was trimmed by 8 bases and the J gene end by 8 bases; junction bases not matched to a gene: 7. For the CDR3, the DNA is TGTGCCAGCTCGAATTACAGGGGTACGCAGTATTTT. It translates to CASSNYRGTQYF.

The gene calls are TRBV6-1 and TRBJ2-1, with 14 positions matching TRBD2. V shed 6 bases, J shed 13 bases, and the junction held 8 bases outside the gene matches. Per germline, CDR1 MNHNS and CDR2 SASEGT. This CDR3 has 14 residues. The CDR3 sequence: CASSGTSGGLRQFF. The CDR3 DNA sequence: TGTGCCAGCAGCGGGACTAGCGGGGGCTTGCGACAGTTCTTC.

The chain joins TRBV5-1 to TRBJ2-7; the D gene is possibly TRBD2 (5 bases). Trimming stripped 0 bases from V and 2 bases from J, with 12 bases between. Germline CDR1 reads SGHRS; CDR2 reads YFSETQ. The CDR3 is 15 amino acids. The CDR3 region has the DNA TGCGCCAGCAGCTTGGACCTGGAGGCCCCCTACGAGCAGTACTTC. Protein sequence: CASSLDLEAPYEQYF.

This clonotype has more than one count but fewer than ten. This chain joins TRBV5-5 and TRBJ2-3, with a weak D call TRBD1 (5 bases). The CDR3 is 15 residues long. V lost 2 bases and J lost 3, with 13 bases in between. CDR1 SGHKS and CDR2 YYEKEE come from the germline V gene (reference sequence). In DNA form, the CDR3 reads TGTGCCAGCAGCTTTGGGGCTTGGGGAACAGATACGCAGTATTTT. Protein: CASSFGAWGTDTQYF.

The chain recombines TRBV6-2 or TRBV6-3 with TRBJ1-2; weak D call: TRBD1 (5 bases). The CDR3 covers 14 residues. V lost 5 bases, J lost 8 bases, and 18 bases lay in between. CDR1 and CDR2 (germline): MNHEY, SVGEGT. The CDR3, as DNA: TGTGCCAGCAGTATCCCGGGACGCTCTACGGGCTACACCTTC. Amino acids: CASSIPGRSTGYTF.

This clonotype was counted a few times. The rearrangement joins TRBV7-9 to TRBJ2-6; D remains ambiguous. CDR1 is SEHNR, CDR2 FQNEAQ, per germline (reference sequence). The CDR3 consists of 14 residues. The ends were cut back, 5 bases at V and 4 bases at J, with 9 bases in the middle. The CDR3 sequence: CASSVTRGANVLTF. CDR3 DNA sequence: TGTGCCAGCAGCGTCACGAGGGGGGCCAACGTCCTGACTTTC.

This rearrangement joins TRBV11-2 to TRBJ2-5; D uncertain. Germline values: CDR1 SGHAT, CDR2 FQNNGV. CDR3 length: 14 amino acids. V lost 8 bases to trimming and J lost 0 bases, with 13 bases between them. Written as DNA, the CDR3 is TGTGCCAGCCGCGGCAGGCCATACCAAGAGACCCAGTACTTC. Translation gives CASRGRPYQETQYF.

This clonotype was counted a few times. CDR3 loop: CASTRSGTDTQYF. DNA for the CDR3: TGTGCCAGCACCAGGTCTGGCACAGATACGCAGTATTTT. V usage is TRBV6-1 and J usage is TRBJ2-3, with D hard to call. With 7 bases removed from V and 1 base from J, the gap between germline ends came to 9 bases. The CDR3 loop spans 13 amino acids. Per the germline V gene, CDR1 is MNHNS and CDR2 is SASEGT.